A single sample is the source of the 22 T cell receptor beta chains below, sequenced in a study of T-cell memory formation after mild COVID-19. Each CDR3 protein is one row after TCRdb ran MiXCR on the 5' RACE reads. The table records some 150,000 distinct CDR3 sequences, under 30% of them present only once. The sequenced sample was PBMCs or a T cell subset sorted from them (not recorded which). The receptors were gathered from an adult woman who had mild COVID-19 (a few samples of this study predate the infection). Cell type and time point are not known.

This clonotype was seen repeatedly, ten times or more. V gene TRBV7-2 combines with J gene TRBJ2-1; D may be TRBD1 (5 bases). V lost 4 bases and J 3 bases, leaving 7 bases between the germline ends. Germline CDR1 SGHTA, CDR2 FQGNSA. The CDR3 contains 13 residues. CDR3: CASSSDNYNEQFF. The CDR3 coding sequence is TGTGCCAGCAGCTCGGACAACTACAATGAGCAGTTCTTC. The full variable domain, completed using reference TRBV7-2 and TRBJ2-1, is GAGVSQSPSNKVTEKGKDVELRCDPISGHTALYWYRQSLGQGLEFLIYFQGNSAPDKSGLPSDRFSAERTGGSVSTLTIQRTQQEDSAVYLCASSSDNYNEQFFGPGTRLTVL.

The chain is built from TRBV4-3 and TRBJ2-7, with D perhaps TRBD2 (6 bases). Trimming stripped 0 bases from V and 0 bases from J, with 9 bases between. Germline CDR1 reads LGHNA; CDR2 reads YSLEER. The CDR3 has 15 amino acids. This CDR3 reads CASSQDPGGSYEQYF. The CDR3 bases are TGCGCCAGCAGCCAAGATCCCGGGGGCTCCTACGAGCAGTACTTC.

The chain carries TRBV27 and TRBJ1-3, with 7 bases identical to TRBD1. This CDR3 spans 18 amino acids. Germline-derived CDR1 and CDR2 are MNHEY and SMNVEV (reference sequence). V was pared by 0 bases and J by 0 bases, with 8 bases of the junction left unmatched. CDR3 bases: TGTGCCAGCAGTTTATCACCTAACAGGGGTGACTCTGGAAACACCATATATTTT. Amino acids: CASSLSPNRGDSGNTIYF.

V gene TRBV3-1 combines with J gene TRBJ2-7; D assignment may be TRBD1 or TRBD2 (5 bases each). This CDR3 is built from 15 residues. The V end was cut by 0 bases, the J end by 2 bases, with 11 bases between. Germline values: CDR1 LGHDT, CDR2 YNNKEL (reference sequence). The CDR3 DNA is TGTGCCAGCAGCCAAGAGGATCGGGGACCCTACGAGCAGTACTTC. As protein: CASSQEDRGPYEQYF.

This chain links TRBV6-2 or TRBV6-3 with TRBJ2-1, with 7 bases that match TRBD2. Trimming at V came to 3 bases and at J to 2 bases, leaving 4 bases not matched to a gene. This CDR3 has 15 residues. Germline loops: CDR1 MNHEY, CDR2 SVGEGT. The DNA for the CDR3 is TGTGCCAGCAGTTATAGGGCGGGAGCCTACAATGAGCAGTTCTTC. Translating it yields CASSYRAGAYNEQFF.

The CDR3 DNA follows: TGCGCCAGCAGCGGGACTAGGGGGGAGACCCAGTACTTC. It yields the protein CASSGTRGETQYF. This rearrangement joins TRBV5-1 to TRBJ2-5, with TRBD2 matching over 8 bases. CDR3 length equals 13 residues. Germline V gene lookup returns CDR1 SGHRS and CDR2 YFSETQ. V lost 4 bases, J lost 5 bases, and 4 bases stayed unmatched.

CDR3 nucleotides: TGTGCCAGCAGCTTTTGGGGCACGGACACCGGGGAGCTGTTTTTT. Protein: CASSFWGTDTGELFF. The rearrangement uses TRBV7-6 and TRBJ2-2; a weak D match, TRBD1 (5 bases). Trimming took 3 bases from V and 3 from J, leaving 11 bases between them. The CDR3 covers 15 residues. Germline-derived CDR1 and CDR2 are SGHVS and FNYEAQ.

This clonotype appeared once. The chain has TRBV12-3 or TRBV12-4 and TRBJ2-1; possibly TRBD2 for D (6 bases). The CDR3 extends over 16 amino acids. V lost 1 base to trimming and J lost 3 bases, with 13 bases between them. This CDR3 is CASSLGVGGSYNEQFF. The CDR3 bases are TGTGCCAGCAGTTTAGGAGTCGGGGGTAGCTACAATGAGCAGTTCTTC.

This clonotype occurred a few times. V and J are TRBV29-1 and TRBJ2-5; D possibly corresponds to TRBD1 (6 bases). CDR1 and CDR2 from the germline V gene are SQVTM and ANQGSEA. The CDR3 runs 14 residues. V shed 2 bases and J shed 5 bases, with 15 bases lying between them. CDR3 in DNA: TGCAGCGTTGAAATAACGGCTAGGGGGGAGACCCAGTACTTC. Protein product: CSVEITARGETQYF.

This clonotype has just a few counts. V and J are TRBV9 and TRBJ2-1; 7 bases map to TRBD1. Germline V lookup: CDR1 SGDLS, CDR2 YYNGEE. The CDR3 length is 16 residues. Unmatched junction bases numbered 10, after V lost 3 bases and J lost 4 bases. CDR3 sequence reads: CASSDFDREGYNEQFF. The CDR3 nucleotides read TGTGCCAGCAGCGACTTCGACAGGGAAGGGTACAATGAGCAGTTCTTC. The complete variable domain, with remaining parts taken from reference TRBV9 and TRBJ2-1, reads DSGVTQTPKHLITATGQRVTLRCSPRSGDLSVYWYQQSLDQGLQFLIQYYNGEERAKGNILERFSAQQFPDLHSELNLSSLELGDSALYFCASSDFDREGYNEQFFGPGTRLTVL.

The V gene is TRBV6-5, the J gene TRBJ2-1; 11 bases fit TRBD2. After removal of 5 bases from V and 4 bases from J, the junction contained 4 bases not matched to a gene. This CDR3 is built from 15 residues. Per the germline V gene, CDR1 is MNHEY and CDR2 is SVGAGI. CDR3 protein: CASSQGLAAYNEQFF. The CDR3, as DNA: TGTGCCAGCAGTCAGGGACTAGCGGCATACAATGAGCAGTTCTTC.

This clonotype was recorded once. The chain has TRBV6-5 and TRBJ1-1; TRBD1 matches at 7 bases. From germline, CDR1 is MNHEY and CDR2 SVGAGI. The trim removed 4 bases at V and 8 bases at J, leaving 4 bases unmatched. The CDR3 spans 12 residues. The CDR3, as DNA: TGTGCCAGCAGTTCTCCGGGACAGGAAGCTTTCTTT. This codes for CASSSPGQEAFF.

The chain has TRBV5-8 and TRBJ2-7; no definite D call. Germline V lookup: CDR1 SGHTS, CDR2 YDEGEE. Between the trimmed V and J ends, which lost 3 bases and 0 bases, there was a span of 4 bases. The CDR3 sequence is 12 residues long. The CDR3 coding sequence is TGTGCCAGCAGCTCCCCCTCCTACGAGCAGTACTTC. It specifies CASSSPSYEQYF.

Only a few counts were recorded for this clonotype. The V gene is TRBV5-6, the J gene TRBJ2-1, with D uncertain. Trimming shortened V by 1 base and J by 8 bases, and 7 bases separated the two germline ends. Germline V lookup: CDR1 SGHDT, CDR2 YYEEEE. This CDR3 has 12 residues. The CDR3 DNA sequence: TGTGCCAGCAGCTTGTGGATGGATGAGCAGTTCTTC. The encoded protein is CASSLWMDEQFF.

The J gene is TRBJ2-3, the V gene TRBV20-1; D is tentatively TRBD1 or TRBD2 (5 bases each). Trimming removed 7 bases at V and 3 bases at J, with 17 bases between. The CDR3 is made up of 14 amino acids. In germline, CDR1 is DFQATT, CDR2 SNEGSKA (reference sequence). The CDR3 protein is CSVIGAQLTDTQYF. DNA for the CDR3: TGCAGTGTAATCGGGGCGCAGCTTACAGATACGCAGTATTTT.

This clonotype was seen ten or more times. The DNA of the CDR3 is TGTGCCACCAGCAGGACATTTGCAACTAATGAAAAACTGTTTTTT. Its protein product is CATSRTFATNEKLFF. V and J are TRBV15 and TRBJ1-4; D ambiguous. Germline CDR1 reads LNHNV; CDR2 reads YYDKDF (reference sequence). The CDR3 covers 15 residues. Between the trimmed V and J ends, which lost 3 bases and 0 bases, there was a span of 8 bases.

This chain's CDR3 is CASSPRERSATGELFF. CDR3 DNA sequence: TGTGCCAGCAGCCCGAGGGAGCGGTCCGCCACCGGGGAGCTGTTTTTT. The V call is TRBV9, the J call TRBJ2-2, with a weak D call TRBD2 (5 bases). The CDR3 is 16 residues long. V was clipped by 4 bases and J by 4 bases, with 17 bases between them. The germline CDR1 and CDR2 sequences are SGDLS and YYNGEE.

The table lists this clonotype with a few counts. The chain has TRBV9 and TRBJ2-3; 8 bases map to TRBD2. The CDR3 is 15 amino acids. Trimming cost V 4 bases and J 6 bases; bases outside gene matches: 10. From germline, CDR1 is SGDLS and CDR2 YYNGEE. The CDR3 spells CASSSSGSSPDTQYF. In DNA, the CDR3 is TGTGCCAGCAGCTCCAGCGGGAGTAGTCCCGATACGCAGTATTTT.

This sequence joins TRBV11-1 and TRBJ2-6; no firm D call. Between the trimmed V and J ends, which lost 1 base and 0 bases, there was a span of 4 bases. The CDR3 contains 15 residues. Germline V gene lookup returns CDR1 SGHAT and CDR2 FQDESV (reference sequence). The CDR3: CASSLGLSGANVLTF. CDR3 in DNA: TGTGCCAGCAGCTTAGGACTCTCTGGGGCCAACGTCCTGACTTTC.

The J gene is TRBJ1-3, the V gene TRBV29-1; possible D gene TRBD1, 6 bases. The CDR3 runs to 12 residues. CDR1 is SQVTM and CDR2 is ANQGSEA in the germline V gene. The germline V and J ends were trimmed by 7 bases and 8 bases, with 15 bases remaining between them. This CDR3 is CSALTGADTIYF. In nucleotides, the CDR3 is TGCAGCGCCCTGACGGGGGCGGACACCATATATTTT.

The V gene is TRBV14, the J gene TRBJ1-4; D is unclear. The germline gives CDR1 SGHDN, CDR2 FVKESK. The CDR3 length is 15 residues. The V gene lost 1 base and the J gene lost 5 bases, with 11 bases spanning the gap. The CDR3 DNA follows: TGTGCCAGCAGCCAAGTTCCGGGTTCGAATGAAAAACTGTTTTTT. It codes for CASSQVPGSNEKLFF.

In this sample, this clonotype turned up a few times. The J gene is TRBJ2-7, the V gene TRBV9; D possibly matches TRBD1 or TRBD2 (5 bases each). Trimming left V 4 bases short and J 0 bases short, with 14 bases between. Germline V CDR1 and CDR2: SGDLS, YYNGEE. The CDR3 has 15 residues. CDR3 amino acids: CASSPRRDGSYEQYF. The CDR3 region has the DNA TGTGCCAGCAGCCCAAGACGGGACGGCTCCTACGAGCAGTACTTC.